The 26 T cell receptor beta chains below were found in one sample sequenced in a study of T cells expressing NK-cell markers. Reanalyzing the 5' RACE reads, TCRdb keeps one entry per CDR3 protein, without DNA. The sample yields about 550,000 distinct CDR3 sequences, of which the top ten take up less than 4.5%. The sequenced material came from blood T cells: a sorted CD56 or NKG2C T cell subset, CD4+ or CD8+ T cells, or bulk PBMC T cells (not recorded which). These receptors all stem from a young man in good health.

The CDR3 loop reads CASSPRTSAYNEQFF. The chain uses TRBV5-1 and TRBJ2-1; TCRdb proposes TRBD2, but this gene call is untestable without DNA. CDR1 and CDR2 (germline): SGHRS, YFSETQ. The CDR3 totals 15 residues.

The chain is built from TRBV18 and TRBJ2-2; with no DNA, the TCRdb D assignment of TRBD1 cannot be verified. The CDR3 extends over 17 amino acids. From germline, CDR1 is KGHSH and CDR2 LQKENI. This chain's CDR3 is CASSPVPGRRNTGELFF.

This rearrangement joins TRBV7-9 to TRBJ1-1; the TCRdb call, TRBD1, lacks DNA for checking. CDR3 length: 12 residues. The germline V gene has CDR1 SEHNR and CDR2 FQNEAQ (reference sequence). The CDR3 sequence is CASSSTQGSAFF. The full variable domain, rest sourced from reference TRBV7-9 and TRBJ1-1, is DTGVSQNPRHKITKRGQNVTFRCDPISEHNRLYWYRQTLGQGPEFLTYFQNEAQLEKSRLLSDRFSAERPKGSFSTLEIQRTEQGDSAMYLCASSSTQGSAFFGQGTRLTVV.

The V and J genes are TRBV6-1 and TRBJ1-1; TCRdb's D gene call, TRBD1, goes unchecked for lack of DNA. The CDR3 spans 13 residues. The germline gives CDR1 MNHNS, CDR2 SASEGT. CDR3 protein: CASRGALNTEAFF.

The chain carries TRBV3-1 and TRBJ2-3; TCRdb calls TRBD1, which cannot be checked without DNA. CDR3 length: 14 amino acids. Germline V lookup: CDR1 LGHDT, CDR2 YNNKEL (reference sequence). The CDR3 sequence: CASSPRVAEPTQYF.

V and J are TRBV18 and TRBJ2-1; TCRdb's D call of TRBD2 is untestable without DNA. This CDR3 is built from 15 residues. Germline CDR1 is KGHSH and CDR2 is LQKENI. CDR3 amino acids: CASSPVTSGYNEQFF.

The rearrangement uses TRBV7-2 and TRBJ2-1; TCRdb proposes TRBD1, but this gene call is untestable without DNA. The length of the CDR3 is 15 residues. Germline V CDR1 and CDR2: SGHTA, FQGNSA. CDR3 residues: CASSFGTGRSYEQFF.

This rearrangement joins TRBV29-1 to TRBJ2-3; TCRdb outputs TRBD1, but without DNA this stays unchecked. The germline gives CDR1 SQVTM, CDR2 ANQGSEA. The CDR3 has 14 residues. The CDR3 protein is CSGGQRTSTDTQYF.

The chain employs TRBV3-1 and TRBJ2-1. Per the germline V gene, CDR1 is LGHDT and CDR2 is YNNKEL (reference sequence). There are 17 residues in the CDR3. CDR3 residues: CASSPSPTRTSYNEQFF.

The J gene is TRBJ2-3, the V gene TRBV20-1; TCRdb gives TRBD1 as the D gene, but with no DNA this cannot be confirmed. CDR1 DFQATT and CDR2 SNEGSKA come from the germline V gene (reference sequence). This CDR3 is built from 14 residues. CDR3 loop: CSADGGEHADTQYF.

This rearrangement joins TRBV24-1 to TRBJ2-3; checking the TCRdb D call of TRBD2 is not possible without DNA. This CDR3 comprises 16 residues. The germline V gene has CDR1 KGHDR and CDR2 SFDVKD. The CDR3 sequence: CATSDQRVIPTDTQYF.

The chain combines TRBV5-1 with TRBJ2-2; there is no DNA to check the TCRdb D call of TRBD2. From germline, CDR1 is SGHRS and CDR2 YFSETQ. The CDR3 runs 15 residues. CDR3 residues: CASSLEGHGTGELFF. The full variable domain, in which reference TRBV5-1 and TRBJ2-2 provide the parts outside the CDR3, is KAGVTQTPRYLIKTRGQQVTLSCSPISGHRSVSWYQQTPGQGLQFLFEYFSETQRNKGNFPGRFSGRQFSNSRSEMNVSTLELGDSALYLCASSLEGHGTGELFFGEGSRLTVL.

J is TRBJ2-7 and V is TRBV5-1; TCRdb proposes TRBD1, but this gene call is untestable without DNA. In germline, CDR1 is SGHRS, CDR2 YFSETQ. The CDR3 has 15 amino acids. CDR3 region: CASSLGSGVDGEQYF.

The rearrangement uses TRBV6-1 and TRBJ2-1; TCRdb returns TRBD1, unconfirmable since there is no DNA. The germline V gene has CDR1 MNHNS and CDR2 SASEGT. The CDR3 is made up of 11 amino acids. CDR3 protein: CASLGVTKQFF.

The chain has TRBV15 and TRBJ2-3; with no DNA, the TCRdb D assignment of TRBD2 cannot be verified. The germline V gene encodes CDR1 LNHNV and CDR2 YYDKDF (reference sequence). This CDR3 is built from 16 residues. The CDR3 spells CATSRDTSGISDTQYF.

The rearrangement uses TRBV9 and TRBJ2-2; checking the TCRdb D call of TRBD1 is not possible without DNA. CDR1 SGDLS and CDR2 YYNGEE come from the germline V gene. This CDR3 contains 16 residues. CDR3 loop: CASSHNRRSNTGELFF. Full variable domain (rest looked up from reference TRBV9 and TRBJ2-2): DSGVTQTPKHLITATGQRVTLRCSPRSGDLSVYWYQQSLDQGLQFLIQYYNGEERAKGNILERFSAQQFPDLHSELNLSSLELGDSALYFCASSHNRRSNTGELFFGEGSRLTVL.

The chain uses TRBV11-2 and TRBJ2-1; TCRdb names TRBD2, which stays unverified in the absence of DNA. CDR3 length equals 16 residues. Per the germline V gene, CDR1 is SGHAT and CDR2 is FQNNGV. CDR3 sequence: CASSLDLAGPDNEQFF.

V and J are TRBV20-1 and TRBJ2-2. CDR3 length: 15 residues. In germline, CDR1 is DFQATT, CDR2 SNEGSKA (reference sequence). The CDR3: CSASHSASNTGELFF.

The V call is TRBV3-1, the J call TRBJ2-5; as DNA is missing, the TRBD2 call by TCRdb cannot be tested. Germline V gene data show CDR1 as LGHDT and CDR2 as YNNKEL (reference sequence). CDR3 size: 16 residues. The CDR3 spells CASSRGAGGREETQYF.

The rearrangement joins TRBV11-2 to TRBJ2-2; no DNA is available, so the TRBD1 call from TCRdb remains unchecked. The CDR3 spans 18 residues. CDR1 is SGHAT, CDR2 FQNNGV, per germline. CDR3: CASSSRLTASGGAGELFF.

J is TRBJ2-1 and V is TRBV27. CDR1 is MNHEY and CDR2 is SMNVEV in the germline V gene (reference sequence). The CDR3 consists of 13 residues. The CDR3 spells CASSLGSRNEQFF.

The V and J genes are TRBV7-2 and TRBJ2-3; no DNA is available, so the TRBD2 call from TCRdb remains unchecked. CDR1 SGHTA and CDR2 FQGNSA come from the germline V gene. The CDR3 has 15 residues. The CDR3 sequence is CASSLKSGRTDTQYF.

This rearrangement joins TRBV6-2 or TRBV6-3 to TRBJ1-1; the TRBD1 assignment by TCRdb is unverifiable without DNA. CDR3 length: 16 residues. CDR1 is MNHEY and CDR2 is SVGEGT in the germline V gene. The chain's CDR3 is CASSYNPREGYTEAFF.

V and J are TRBV20-1 and TRBJ1-6; TCRdb lists TRBD1, though no DNA is available to test this call. CDR3 size: 14 residues. The germline CDR1 and CDR2 sequences are DFQATT and SNEGSKA (reference sequence). CDR3 in amino acids: CSARLQGGGSPLHF.

The chain employs TRBV18 and TRBJ2-5; TCRdb proposes TRBD1, but this gene call is untestable without DNA. The CDR3 totals 15 residues. Germline V lookup: CDR1 KGHSH, CDR2 LQKENI. CDR3 amino acids: CASSPRVAQGETQYF.

The chain combines TRBV5-6 with TRBJ2-5. CDR1 is SGHDT and CDR2 is YYEEEE in the germline V gene. The CDR3 runs to 14 residues. CDR3 sequence reads: CASSLEARAETQYF.